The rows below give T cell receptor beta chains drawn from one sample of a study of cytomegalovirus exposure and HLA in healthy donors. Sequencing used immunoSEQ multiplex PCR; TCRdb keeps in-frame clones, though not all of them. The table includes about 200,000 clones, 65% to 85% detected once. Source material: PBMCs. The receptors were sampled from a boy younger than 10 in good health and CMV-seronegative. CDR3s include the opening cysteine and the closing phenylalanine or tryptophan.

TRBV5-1,CASSPRTGTTEAFF
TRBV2,CASSDLQGGTKNIQYF
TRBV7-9,CASSPPGGATIYF
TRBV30,CAWWNLLAEPSTDTQYF
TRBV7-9,CASSLNPRVGNTIYF
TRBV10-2,CASSNDRNRNTEAFF
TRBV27,CASSPDRGGNEKLFF
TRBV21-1,CASSRKSPSSYNEQFF
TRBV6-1,CASSAVNQPQHF
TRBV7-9,CAIQGQETQYF
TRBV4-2,CASSQGETDSNQPQHF
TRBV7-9,CASSLGTGANQPQHF